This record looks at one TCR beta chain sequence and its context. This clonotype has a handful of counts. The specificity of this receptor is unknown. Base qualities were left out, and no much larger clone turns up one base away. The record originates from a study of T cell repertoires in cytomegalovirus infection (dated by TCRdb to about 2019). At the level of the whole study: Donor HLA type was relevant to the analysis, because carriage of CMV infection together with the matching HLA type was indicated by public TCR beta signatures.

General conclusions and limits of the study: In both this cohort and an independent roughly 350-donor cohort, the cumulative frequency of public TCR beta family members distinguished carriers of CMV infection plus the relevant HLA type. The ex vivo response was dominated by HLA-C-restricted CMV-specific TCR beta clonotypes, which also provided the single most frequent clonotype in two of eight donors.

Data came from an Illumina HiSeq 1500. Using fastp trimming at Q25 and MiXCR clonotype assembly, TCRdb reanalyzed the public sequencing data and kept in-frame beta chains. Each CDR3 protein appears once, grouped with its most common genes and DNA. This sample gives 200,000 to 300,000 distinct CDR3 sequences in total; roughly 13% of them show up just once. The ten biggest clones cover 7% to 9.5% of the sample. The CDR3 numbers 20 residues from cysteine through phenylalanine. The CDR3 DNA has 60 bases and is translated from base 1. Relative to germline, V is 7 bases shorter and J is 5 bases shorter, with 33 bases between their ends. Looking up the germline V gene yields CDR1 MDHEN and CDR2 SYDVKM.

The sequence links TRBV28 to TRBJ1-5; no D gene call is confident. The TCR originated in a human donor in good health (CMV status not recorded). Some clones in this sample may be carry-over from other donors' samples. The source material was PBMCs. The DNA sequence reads TGTGCCAGCAACGTAGGCTCCCCAACCCAGTCCCTCGGAGCCTATCAGCCCCAGCATTTT. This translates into CASNVGSPTQSLGAYQPQHF.